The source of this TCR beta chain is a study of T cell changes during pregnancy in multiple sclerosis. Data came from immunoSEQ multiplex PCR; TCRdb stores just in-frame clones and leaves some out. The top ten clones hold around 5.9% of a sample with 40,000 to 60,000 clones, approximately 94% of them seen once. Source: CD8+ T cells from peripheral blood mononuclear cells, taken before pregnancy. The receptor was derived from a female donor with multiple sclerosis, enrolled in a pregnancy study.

CDR3 sequence: CSVEDLRQGRNTEAFF. The CDR3 bases are TGCAGCGTTGAAGATCTTCGGCAGGGGAGAAATACTGAAGCTTTCTTT. The gene calls are TRBV29-1 and TRBJ1-1; the D gene is possibly TRBD1 (6 bases). Per germline, CDR1 SQVTM and CDR2 ANQGSEA. Trimming took 0 bases from V and 5 from J, leaving 19 bases between them. This CDR3 has 16 residues. The whole variable domain, filled in from reference TRBV29-1 and TRBJ1-1, reads SAVISQKPSRDICQRGTSLTIQCQVDSQVTMMFWYRQQPGQSLTLIATANQGSEATYESGFVIDKFPISRPNLTFSTLTVSNMSPEDSSIYLCSVEDLRQGRNTEAFFGQGTRLTVV.